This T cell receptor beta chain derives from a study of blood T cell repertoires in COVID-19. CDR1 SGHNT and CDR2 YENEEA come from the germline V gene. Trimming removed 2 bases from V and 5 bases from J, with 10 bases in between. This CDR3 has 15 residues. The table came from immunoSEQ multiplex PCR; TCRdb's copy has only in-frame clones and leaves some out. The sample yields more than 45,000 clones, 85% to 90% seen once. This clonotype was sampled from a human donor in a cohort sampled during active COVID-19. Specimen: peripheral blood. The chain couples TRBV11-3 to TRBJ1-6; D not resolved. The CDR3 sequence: CASSLNHRNNSPLHF. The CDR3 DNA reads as TGTGCCAGCAGCTTAAATCACAGAAATAATTCACCCCTCCACTTT.